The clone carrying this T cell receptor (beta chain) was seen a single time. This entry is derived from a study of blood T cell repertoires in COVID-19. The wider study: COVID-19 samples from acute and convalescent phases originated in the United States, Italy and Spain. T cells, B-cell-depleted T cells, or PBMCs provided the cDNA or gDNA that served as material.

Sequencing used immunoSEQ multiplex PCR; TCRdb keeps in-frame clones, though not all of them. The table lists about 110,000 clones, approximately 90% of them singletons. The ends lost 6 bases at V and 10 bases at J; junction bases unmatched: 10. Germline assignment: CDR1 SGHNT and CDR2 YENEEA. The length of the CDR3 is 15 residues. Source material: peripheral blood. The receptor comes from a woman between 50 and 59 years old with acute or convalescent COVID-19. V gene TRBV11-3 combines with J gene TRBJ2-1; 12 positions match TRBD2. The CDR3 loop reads CASSPRLAGVEEQFF. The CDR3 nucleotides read TGTGCCAGCAGTCCAAGACTAGCGGGAGTAGAGGAGCAGTTCTTC.